These T cell receptor beta chains were read from a single sample in a study of blood T cell repertoires in COVID-19. The data were produced by immunoSEQ multiplex PCR, yet TCRdb's version contains in-frame clones alone and is incomplete. The sample carries over 30,000 clones, over 80% recorded once. The sequencing sample was made of peripheral blood. The receptors shown here come from a human donor in a cohort sampled during active COVID-19. Both conserved end residues are part of each CDR3. Each record gives: V gene, clone size, D gene, CDR3 length, J gene, CDR3 protein, CDR3 DNA. The D gene is left open where the match is weak. Expanded clones are given a class, and other clones once, few, many or no size at all.

v_call: TRBV7-8
clone_size: NA
d_call: TRBD2
cdr3_length: 16
j_call: TRBJ2-3
cdr3_aa: CASSLESGRASDTQYF
cdr3_nt: TGTGCCAGCAGCTTAGAAAGCGGGAGGGCCTCAGATACGCAGTATTTT

v_call: TRBV6-1
clone_size: NA
d_call: NA
cdr3_length: 14
j_call: TRBJ1-5
cdr3_aa: CASSERQVGGPQHF
cdr3_nt: TGTGCCAGCAGTGAAAGACAGGTTGGAGGGCCCCAGCATTTT

v_call: TRBV2
clone_size: NA
d_call: TRBD2
cdr3_length: 17
j_call: TRBJ2-1
cdr3_aa: CASRRRTSGRAYNEQFF
cdr3_nt: TGTGCCAGCAGGAGGAGGACTAGCGGGAGGGCGTACAATGAGCAGTTCTTC

v_call: TRBV19
clone_size: few
d_call: NA
cdr3_length: 17
j_call: TRBJ1-1
cdr3_aa: CASSIALRGHLNTEAFF
cdr3_nt: TGTGCCAGTAGTATAGCCCTCCGAGGACACTTGAACACTGAAGCTTTCTTT

v_call: TRBV6-2/TRBV6-3
clone_size: once
d_call: NA
cdr3_length: 14
j_call: TRBJ2-7
cdr3_aa: CASSLVGFYYEQYF
cdr3_nt: TGTGCCAGCAGTTTAGTCGGGTTCTACTACGAGCAGTACTTC

v_call: TRBV18
clone_size: NA
d_call: TRBD1
cdr3_length: 15
j_call: TRBJ2-7
cdr3_aa: CASSPQGADSYEQYF
cdr3_nt: TGTGCCAGCTCACCACAGGGGGCTGACTCCTACGAGCAGTACTTC

v_call: TRBV30
clone_size: NA
d_call: NA
cdr3_length: 15
j_call: TRBJ1-2
cdr3_aa: CAWSGRSGHEYGYTF
cdr3_nt: TGTGCCTGGAGTGGACGATCTGGGCACGAGTATGGCTACACCTTC

v_call: TRBV6-6
clone_size: NA
d_call: TRBD1
cdr3_length: 14
j_call: TRBJ1-2
cdr3_aa: CASSAGTGLYGYTF
cdr3_nt: TGTGCCAGCAGCGCAGGGACAGGGCTCTATGGCTACACCTTC

v_call: TRBV3-1/TRBV3-2
clone_size: NA
d_call: NA
cdr3_length: 16
j_call: TRBJ2-7
cdr3_aa: CASSQVSFGGSYEQYF
cdr3_nt: TGTGCCAGCAGCCAAGTAAGCTTCGGGGGTTCCTACGAGCAGTACTTC

v_call: TRBV5-6
clone_size: NA
d_call: TRBD1
cdr3_length: 14
j_call: TRBJ1-2
cdr3_aa: CASSSPGQGAGYTF
cdr3_nt: TGTGCCAGCAGCTCTCCGGGACAGGGGGCTGGCTACACCTTC

v_call: TRBV4-3
clone_size: NA
d_call: TRBD1
cdr3_length: 16
j_call: TRBJ1-2
cdr3_aa: CASSQEEGTAGYGYTF
cdr3_nt: TGCGCCAGCAGCCAAGAAGAAGGGACAGCGGGCTATGGCTACACCTTC

v_call: TRBV19
clone_size: NA
d_call: NA
cdr3_length: 12
j_call: TRBJ1-6
cdr3_aa: CASGIIGAPLHF
cdr3_nt: TGTGCCAGCGGGATTATCGGAGCGCCCCTCCACTTT

v_call: TRBV7-9
clone_size: NA
d_call: TRBD1
cdr3_length: 14
j_call: TRBJ1-4
cdr3_aa: CASSLGQGREKLFF
cdr3_nt: TGTGCCAGCAGCTTAGGACAGGGTCGTGAAAAACTGTTTTTT

v_call: TRBV2
clone_size: NA
d_call: NA
cdr3_length: 15
j_call: TRBJ2-1
cdr3_aa: CASSRTPLRGNEQFF
cdr3_nt: TGTGCCAGCTCTAGAACCCCTCTTAGGGGAAATGAGCAGTTCTTC

v_call: TRBV7-2
clone_size: NA
d_call: TRBD2
cdr3_length: 14
j_call: TRBJ2-7
cdr3_aa: CASSLQRGGHEQYF
cdr3_nt: TGTGCCAGCAGCTTACAGCGGGGGGGACACGAGCAGTACTTC

v_call: TRBV7-9
clone_size: NA
d_call: NA
cdr3_length: 13
j_call: TRBJ2-1
cdr3_aa: CASSLGGVSEQFF
cdr3_nt: TGTGCCAGCAGCTTAGGGGGGGTGAGTGAGCAGTTCTTC

v_call: TRBV25-1
clone_size: NA
d_call: NA
cdr3_length: 14
j_call: TRBJ1-3
cdr3_aa: CASSDAGPGNTIYF
cdr3_nt: TGTGCCAGCAGTGACGCAGGGCCCGGAAACACCATATATTTT

v_call: TRBV19
clone_size: few
d_call: TRBD1
cdr3_length: 14
j_call: TRBJ2-7
cdr3_aa: CASSTGTGIHEQYF
cdr3_nt: TGTGCCAGTAGTACCGGGACAGGGATCCACGAGCAGTACTTC

v_call: TRBV5-4
clone_size: NA
d_call: TRBD1
cdr3_length: 14
j_call: TRBJ2-2
cdr3_aa: CASMRTGDTGELFF
cdr3_nt: TGTGCCAGCATGCGAACAGGGGACACCGGGGAGCTGTTTTTT

v_call: TRBV5-1
clone_size: NA
d_call: TRBD2
cdr3_length: 17
j_call: TRBJ2-3
cdr3_aa: CASSLATSGGPTDTQYF
cdr3_nt: TGCGCCAGCAGCTTGGCCACTAGCGGGGGTCCCACAGATACGCAGTATTTT

v_call: TRBV11-2
clone_size: NA
d_call: TRBD1
cdr3_length: 18
j_call: TRBJ2-6
cdr3_aa: CASSSFGTGLSGANVLTF
cdr3_nt: TGTGCCAGCAGCTCGTTCGGGACAGGCCTTTCTGGGGCCAACGTCCTGACTTTC

v_call: TRBV19
clone_size: NA
d_call: NA
cdr3_length: 16
j_call: TRBJ1-5
cdr3_aa: CASTQVRRASNQPQHF
cdr3_nt: TGTGCCAGTACCCAAGTTAGGAGGGCAAGCAATCAGCCCCAGCATTTT

v_call: TRBV5-1
clone_size: NA
d_call: NA
cdr3_length: 14
j_call: TRBJ2-7
cdr3_aa: CASSLNGNSYEQYF
cdr3_nt: TGCGCCAGCAGCTTGAACGGGAACTCCTACGAGCAGTACTTC

v_call: TRBV19
clone_size: NA
d_call: TRBD1
cdr3_length: 16
j_call: TRBJ1-5
cdr3_aa: CASSYRQGYSNQPQHF
cdr3_nt: TGTGCCAGTAGTTACCGACAGGGGTATAGCAATCAGCCCCAGCATTTT

v_call: TRBV7-9
clone_size: NA
d_call: NA
cdr3_length: 15
j_call: TRBJ2-3
cdr3_aa: CASSFPTSGVDTQYF
cdr3_nt: TGTGCCAGCAGTTTTCCGACTTCGGGTGTAGATACGCAGTATTTT

v_call: TRBV5-1
clone_size: NA
d_call: TRBD1
cdr3_length: 15
j_call: TRBJ1-2
cdr3_aa: CASSWWTGTDYGYTF
cdr3_nt: TGCGCCAGCAGCTGGTGGACAGGGACGGACTATGGCTACACCTTC

v_call: TRBV5-1
clone_size: NA
d_call: NA
cdr3_length: 13
j_call: TRBJ1-6
cdr3_aa: CASSYQGSSPLHF
cdr3_nt: TGCGCCAGTTCGTACCAGGGCTCGTCACCCCTCCACTTT

v_call: TRBV2
clone_size: NA
d_call: TRBD1
cdr3_length: 15
j_call: TRBJ1-6
cdr3_aa: CASSGQQGARSPLHF
cdr3_nt: TGTGCCAGCAGTGGGCAACAGGGGGCCCGTTCACCCCTCCACTTT

v_call: TRBV18
clone_size: few
d_call: NA
cdr3_length: 14
j_call: TRBJ1-1
cdr3_aa: CASSPQSGNTEAFF
cdr3_nt: TGTGCCAGCTCACCTCAATCAGGGAACACTGAAGCTTTCTTT

v_call: TRBV18
clone_size: NA
d_call: TRBD1
cdr3_length: 13
j_call: TRBJ2-7
cdr3_aa: CASSLGTGGEQYF
cdr3_nt: TGTGCCAGCTCACTCGGGACAGGGGGCGAGCAGTACTTC

v_call: TRBV20-1
clone_size: NA
d_call: NA
cdr3_length: 10
j_call: TRBJ2-1
cdr3_aa: CSALGAEQFF
cdr3_nt: TGCAGTGCGTTGGGGGCGGAGCAGTTCTTC

v_call: TRBV9
clone_size: NA
d_call: TRBD1
cdr3_length: 16
j_call: TRBJ2-7
cdr3_aa: CASSVGTARNLYEQYF
cdr3_nt: TGTGCCAGCAGCGTTGGGACAGCTAGAAATCTCTACGAGCAGTACTTC

v_call: TRBV14
clone_size: NA
d_call: TRBD1
cdr3_length: 15
j_call: TRBJ1-2
cdr3_aa: CASSLLATGIDGYTF
cdr3_nt: TGTGCCAGCAGCCTTCTTGCGACAGGGATCGATGGCTACACCTTC

v_call: TRBV11-1
clone_size: once
d_call: NA
cdr3_length: 15
j_call: TRBJ2-7
cdr3_aa: CASSPAGTLIYEQYF
cdr3_nt: TGTGCCAGCAGCCCTGCCGGGACACTAATCTACGAGCAGTACTTC

v_call: TRBV11-2
clone_size: NA
d_call: TRBD1
cdr3_length: 15
j_call: TRBJ1-4
cdr3_aa: CASSLVTGGKEKLFF
cdr3_nt: TGTGCCAGCAGCTTAGTAACAGGGGGAAAGGAAAAACTGTTTTTT

v_call: TRBV7-9
clone_size: NA
d_call: TRBD2
cdr3_length: 13
j_call: TRBJ2-7
cdr3_aa: CASSSGAGDEQYF
cdr3_nt: TGTGCCAGCAGCTCCGGGGCGGGAGACGAGCAGTACTTC

v_call: TRBV5-6
clone_size: NA
d_call: NA
cdr3_length: 14
j_call: TRBJ1-4
cdr3_aa: CASSQTGHPEKLFF
cdr3_nt: TGTGCCAGCAGCCAAACAGGGCACCCCGAAAAACTGTTTTTT

v_call: TRBV19
clone_size: once
d_call: TRBD1
cdr3_length: 15
j_call: TRBJ2-1
cdr3_aa: CASSGGQGPYNEQFF
cdr3_nt: TGTGCCAGTAGTGGGGGACAGGGACCCTACAATGAGCAGTTCTTC

v_call: TRBV28
clone_size: NA
d_call: NA
cdr3_length: 15
j_call: TRBJ1-5
cdr3_aa: CASNERGAGNQPQHF
cdr3_nt: TGTGCCAGCAATGAGCGGGGGGCCGGTAATCAGCCCCAGCATTTT

v_call: TRBV15
clone_size: NA
d_call: TRBD2
cdr3_length: 15
j_call: TRBJ2-5
cdr3_aa: CATMTRAGGRETQYF
cdr3_nt: TGTGCCACCATGACCCGAGCGGGGGGGCGTGAGACCCAGTACTTC

v_call: TRBV11-1
clone_size: NA
d_call: TRBD2
cdr3_length: 16
j_call: TRBJ2-2
cdr3_aa: CASSVLAGGNTGELFF
cdr3_nt: TGTGCCAGTAGCGTTCTAGCGGGGGGGAACACCGGGGAGCTGTTTTTT

v_call: TRBV4-2
clone_size: NA
d_call: TRBD2
cdr3_length: 18
j_call: TRBJ2-3
cdr3_aa: CASSPTSPAGGPVGTQYF
cdr3_nt: TGTGCCAGCAGCCCGACCTCCCCAGCGGGAGGGCCCGTAGGGACGCAGTATTTT

v_call: TRBV28
clone_size: NA
d_call: NA
cdr3_length: 17
j_call: TRBJ2-7
cdr3_aa: CASSSLIASPFSYEQYF
cdr3_nt: TGTGCCAGCAGTTCTCTAATAGCGTCCCCTTTCTCCTACGAGCAGTACTTC

v_call: TRBV10-2
clone_size: NA
d_call: TRBD2
cdr3_length: 14
j_call: TRBJ2-7
cdr3_aa: CASKAGSGGYEQYF
cdr3_nt: TGCGCCAGCAAAGCGGGGTCGGGGGGCTACGAGCAGTACTTC

v_call: TRBV30
clone_size: NA
d_call: NA
cdr3_length: 12
j_call: TRBJ1-5
cdr3_aa: CAWSVQGQPQHF
cdr3_nt: TGTGCCTGGAGTGTCCAGGGACAGCCCCAGCATTTT

v_call: TRBV7-2
clone_size: NA
d_call: NA
cdr3_length: 13
j_call: TRBJ1-5
cdr3_aa: CASSLIDNQPQHF
cdr3_nt: TGTGCCAGCAGCTTAATAGACAATCAGCCCCAGCATTTT

v_call: TRBV30
clone_size: NA
d_call: TRBD1
cdr3_length: 14
j_call: TRBJ2-7
cdr3_aa: CAWSVYRGVYEQYF
cdr3_nt: TGTGCCTGGAGTGTGTACAGGGGGGTCTACGAGCAGTACTTC

v_call: TRBV20-1
clone_size: NA
d_call: NA
cdr3_length: 11
j_call: TRBJ2-3
cdr3_aa: CSAPFVDTQYF
cdr3_nt: TGCAGTGCTCCGTTCGTAGATACGCAGTATTTT

v_call: TRBV7-3
clone_size: few
d_call: NA
cdr3_length: 15
j_call: TRBJ2-2
cdr3_aa: CASSLVAGYTGELFF
cdr3_nt: TGTGCCAGCAGCTTAGTCGCAGGCTACACCGGGGAGCTGTTTTTT

v_call: TRBV30
clone_size: NA
d_call: NA
cdr3_length: 15
j_call: TRBJ2-7
cdr3_aa: CAWSFPPRDNYEQYF
cdr3_nt: TGTGCCTGGAGTTTTCCTCCCCGGGACAACTACGAGCAGTACTTC

v_call: TRBV5-1
clone_size: NA
d_call: TRBD1
cdr3_length: 13
j_call: TRBJ1-2
cdr3_aa: CASSPGQNYGYTF
cdr3_nt: TGCGCCAGCAGCCCGGGACAGAACTATGGCTACACCTTC

v_call: TRBV28
clone_size: NA
d_call: TRBD1
cdr3_length: 18
j_call: TRBJ2-6
cdr3_aa: CASSFNRGRLSGANVLTF
cdr3_nt: TGTGCCAGCAGTTTTAATAGGGGGCGCCTCTCTGGGGCCAACGTCCTGACTTTC

v_call: TRBV6-6
clone_size: NA
d_call: TRBD1
cdr3_length: 14
j_call: TRBJ1-2
cdr3_aa: CASTDRVSYYGYTF
cdr3_nt: TGTGCCAGCACCGACAGGGTATCATACTATGGCTACACCTTC